Listed here are 21 T cell receptor beta chains from one sample, sequenced in a study of T cell changes during pregnancy in multiple sclerosis. Sequencing used immunoSEQ multiplex PCR; TCRdb keeps in-frame clones, though not all of them. The repertoire holds tens of thousands of clones, with around 91% as singletons. This material consisted of peripheral blood, taken after pregnancy. The receptor set was obtained from a female donor in good health, enrolled as a control in a pregnancy study.

The chain uses TRBV11-3 and TRBJ2-1, with TRBD2 identical over 11 bases. Germline CDR1 and CDR2: SGHNT and YENEEA. The CDR3 runs to 15 residues. The V segment lost 6 bases and the J segment 5 bases; nucleotides outside the gene matches: 6. This CDR3 is CASSLTSGSHNEQFF. CDR3 DNA sequence: TGTGCCAGCAGTCTTACTAGCGGGAGCCACAATGAGCAGTTCTTC.

V is TRBV6-1 and J is TRBJ1-5; 11 bases fit TRBD1. Germline-derived CDR1 and CDR2 are MNHNS and SASEGT. The CDR3 consists of 15 residues. The J segment lost 4 bases and the V segment lost 6 bases, leaving 5 bases of the junction unmatched. CDR3 region: CASRLGQGENQPQHF. The CDR3 region has the DNA TGTGCCAGCAGATTGGGACAGGGGGAAAATCAGCCCCAGCATTTT.

The DNA for the CDR3 is TGTGCCAGCAGAGGGACAGGGTTTTCCTACGAGCAGTACTTC. The encoded protein is CASRGTGFSYEQYF. The chain joins TRBV7-2 to TRBJ2-7; 9 positions agree with TRBD1. Germline V gene lookup returns CDR1 SGHTA and CDR2 FQGNSA. This CDR3 is built from 14 residues. V shed 6 bases, J shed 1 base, and the junction held 4 bases outside the gene matches.

The CDR3 spells CASSARQANTEAFF. CDR3 nucleotides: TGTGCCAGCAGTGCCAGACAGGCCAACACTGAAGCTTTCTTT. This chain uses TRBV6-1 with TRBJ1-1; perhaps TRBD1 as D (6 bases). With 4 bases removed from V and 2 bases from J, the gap between germline ends came to 11 bases. The germline V gene has CDR1 MNHNS and CDR2 SASEGT. This CDR3 comprises 14 residues.

The chain recombines TRBV7-5 with TRBJ1-4; the table assigns TRBD1, which was not confirmed against the DNA. TRBV7-5 constitutes a pseudogene. This CDR3 is 13 amino acids long. The CDR3 DNA reads TGTGCCAGACCCAACAGGGTGCATGAAAAACTGTTTTTT. This gives the protein CARPNRVHEKLFF.

CDR3 sequence (DNA): TGTGCCAGCAGCTTAAGAGACAGGGGGGGTGGCTATGGCTACACCTTC. This sequence encodes CASSLRDRGGGYGYTF. The rearrangement uses TRBV13 and TRBJ1-2; 9 bases fit TRBD1. Trimming took 2 bases from V and 4 from J; bases not matched to a gene: 8. The germline V gene has CDR1 PRHDT and CDR2 FYEKMQ (reference sequence). This CDR3 contains 16 residues.

This clone was detected once. The chain links TRBV18 to TRBJ1-4; D gene ambiguous. Germline lookup yields CDR1 KGHSH and CDR2 LQKENI. Trimming left V 4 bases short and J 8 bases short, with 20 bases between. The CDR3 is 16 residues long. Here the CDR3 reads CASSLRRDSDPEKLFF. The CDR3 DNA reads TGTGCCAGCTCACTCCGCCGGGATTCGGATCCCGAAAAACTGTTTTTT.

This clone has only one observation. This chain uses TRBV5-8 with TRBJ1-6; no clear D gene. Trimming pared 3 bases from V and 7 bases from J, leaving 11 bases between. The germline V gene encodes CDR1 SGHTS and CDR2 YDEGEE. The CDR3 is made up of 14 amino acids. This CDR3 is CASSYLEGNSPLHF. Here the CDR3 DNA reads TGTGCCAGCAGCTATTTGGAGGGCAATTCACCCCTCCACTTT.

This chain connects TRBV7-7 to TRBJ2-5; 7 bases are a match to TRBD1. The V and J ends lost 1 base and 1 base, in that order; junction bases with no gene match: 3. The CDR3 contains 15 residues. In germline, CDR1 is SSHAT, CDR2 FNYEAQ (reference sequence). CDR3 residues: CASSLGPGGQETQYF. As DNA, the CDR3 is TGTGCCAGCAGCTTAGGCCCAGGGGGCCAAGAGACCCAGTACTTC.

This rearrangement joins TRBV7-9 to TRBJ2-2; 8 positions match TRBD2. The V gene end was trimmed by 4 bases and the J gene end by 3 bases; junction bases not matched to a gene: 16. CDR1 and CDR2 from the germline V gene are SEHNR and FQNEAQ (reference sequence). There are 19 residues in the CDR3. The CDR3 nucleotides are TGTGCCAGCAGCTCGGGGCTAATTCGCGGGGGGCCTCACACCGGGGAGCTGTTTTTT. Encoded protein: CASSSGLIRGGPHTGELFF.

The genes are TRBV6-1 and TRBJ1-5; unclear D gene. Trimming took 6 bases from V and 3 from J, leaving 12 bases between them. This CDR3 has 14 amino acids. Germline V gene sequence: CDR1 MNHNS, CDR2 SASEGT. CDR3 region: CASSGLLLNQPQHF. The CDR3 nucleotides are TGTGCCAGCAGCGGACTGCTACTCAATCAGCCCCAGCATTTT.

The V and J genes are TRBV5-4 and TRBJ2-5; a weak D match, TRBD2 (6 bases). The V gene lost 1 base and the J gene lost 4 bases, with 14 bases spanning the gap. The germline V gene encodes CDR1 SGHNT and CDR2 YYREEE (reference sequence). This CDR3 is built from 15 residues. The chain's CDR3 is CASSLRRAAGETQYF. CDR3 in DNA: TGTGCCAGCAGCTTGAGGAGGGCCGCAGGAGAGACCCAGTACTTC. The variable domain in full, with the rest retrieved from reference TRBV5-4 and TRBJ2-5, is ETGVTQSPTHLIKTRGQQVTLRCSSQSGHNTVSWYQQALGQGPQFIFQYYREEENGRGNFPPRFSGLQFPNYSSELNVNALELDDSALYLCASSLRRAAGETQYFGPGTRLLVL.

The chain links TRBV6-1 to TRBJ1-1; a weak D match, TRBD1 (5 bases). The CDR3 contains 13 residues. Per the germline V gene, CDR1 is MNHNS and CDR2 is SASEGT. V gave up 10 bases and J gave up 2 bases, with 14 bases separating them. CDR3: CATVPTANTEAFF. CDR3 bases: TGTGCCACCGTCCCGACAGCAAACACTGAAGCTTTCTTT.

This chain links TRBV29-1 with TRBJ2-7; possibly TRBD2 for D (6 bases). In germline, CDR1 is SQVTM, CDR2 ANQGSEA. V lost 7 bases to trimming and J lost 6 bases, with 22 bases between them. This CDR3 has 14 amino acids. The CDR3 DNA follows: TGCAGCGCTCGAAAGGGCGGGGCCGGAGGCGAGCAGTACTTC. Its translation is CSARKGGAGGEQYF.

V is TRBV10-2 and J is TRBJ2-5, with D possibly matching TRBD1 (6 bases). Germline CDR1 reads WSHSY; CDR2 reads SAAADI. There are 12 residues in the CDR3. The V and J ends lost 6 bases and 5 bases respectively, with 10 bases between them. CDR3 coding DNA: TGCGCCAGCAGGACAGGCGGGGAGACCCAGTACTTC. Translation gives CASRTGGETQYF.

This clone was found a few times. The J gene is TRBJ1-2, the V gene TRBV2, with TRBD1 matching over 10 bases. Looked up from germline, CDR1 is SNHLY and CDR2 is FYNNEI. CDR3 length: 14 residues. Germline trimming cut 4 bases from V and 8 bases from J; bases unmatched to any gene: 7. This CDR3 is CASSVGTGVGGYTF. DNA for the CDR3: TGTGCCAGCAGTGTCGGGACAGGGGTAGGCGGCTACACCTTC.

The chain is built from TRBV29-1 and TRBJ2-7; 8 bases align to TRBD1. The germline gives CDR1 SQVTM, CDR2 ANQGSEA. V shed 5 bases and J 2 bases; nucleotides not matched to a gene: 5. This CDR3 is 13 amino acids long. The CDR3 sequence: CSVLDRGPYEQYF. CDR3 sequence (DNA): TGCAGCGTTTTAGACAGGGGCCCCTACGAGCAGTACTTC.

The genes are TRBV15 and TRBJ1-1; D uncertain. The CDR3 spans 13 residues. From germline, CDR1 is LNHNV and CDR2 YYDKDF (reference sequence). The V and J ends lost 5 bases and 6 bases respectively, with 13 bases between them. CDR3 protein: CATSPTIPPEAFF. In DNA form, the CDR3 reads TGTGCCACCAGCCCTACCATTCCCCCTGAAGCTTTCTTT.

The chain is built from TRBV21-1 and TRBJ2-5; whether TRBD2, the table's D call, matches the DNA was not checked. TRBV21-1 is labeled a pseudogene. The CDR3 spans 15 residues. CDR3 DNA sequence: TGTGCCAGCAGGGGGACTCACCCCGGAGGGGAGACCCAGTACTTC. Amino acids: CASRGTHPGGETQYF.

This chain uses TRBV29-1 with TRBJ2-3; possible D gene TRBD1, 6 bases. The CDR3 consists of 14 residues. Trimming pared 4 bases from V and 0 bases from J, leaving 11 bases between. Looked up from germline, CDR1 is SQVTM and CDR2 is ANQGSEA. The CDR3 DNA follows: TGCAGCGTTGTGGTGGGGGCTAGCACAGATACGCAGTATTTT. This gives the protein CSVVVGASTDTQYF.

This sequence joins TRBV27 and TRBJ2-7; 8 nucleotides line up with TRBD1. This CDR3 contains 14 residues. After removal of 3 bases from V and 4 bases from J, the junction contained 5 bases not matched to a gene. CDR1 is MNHEY, CDR2 SMNVEV, per germline (reference sequence). The CDR3 reads CASSFRTGTYEQYF. CDR3 DNA: TGTGCCAGCAGTTTTCGGACAGGGACGTACGAGCAGTACTTC.